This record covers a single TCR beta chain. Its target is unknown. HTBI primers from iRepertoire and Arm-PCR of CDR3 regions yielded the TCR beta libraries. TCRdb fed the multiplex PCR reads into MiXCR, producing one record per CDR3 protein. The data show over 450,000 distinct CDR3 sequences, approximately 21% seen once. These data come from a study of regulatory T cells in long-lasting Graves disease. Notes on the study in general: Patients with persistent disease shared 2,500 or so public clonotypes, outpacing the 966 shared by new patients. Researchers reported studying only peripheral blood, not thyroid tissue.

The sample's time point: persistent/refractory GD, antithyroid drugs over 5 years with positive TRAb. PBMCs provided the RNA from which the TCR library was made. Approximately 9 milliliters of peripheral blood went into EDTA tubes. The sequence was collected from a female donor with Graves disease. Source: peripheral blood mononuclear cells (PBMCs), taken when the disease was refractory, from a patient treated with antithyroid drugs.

CDR3 amino acids: CSVEARGYATNEKLFF. The CDR3 DNA reads as TGCAGCGTTGAAGCCCGGGGATATGCAACTAATGAAAAACTGTTTTTT. The chain uses TRBV29-1 and TRBJ1-4; no clear D gene. V was pared by 1 base and J by 0 bases, with 12 bases between. Germline CDR1 reads SQVTM; CDR2 reads ANQGSEA. The CDR3 consists of 16 residues.